This T cell receptor beta chain emerged from a study of blood T cell repertoires in COVID-19. There are a few counts of this clone. The data were produced by immunoSEQ multiplex PCR, yet TCRdb's version contains in-frame clones alone and is incomplete. The repertoire has 470,000 or so clones, 75% to 90% of them found once; the top ten carry more than 3%. Germline CDR1 and CDR2: MNHEY and SVGAGI. The length of the CDR3 is 14 residues. V was cut by 4 bases and J by 6 bases, with 13 bases left in between. The source is a human donor in a cohort sampled during active COVID-19. The gene calls are TRBV6-5 and TRBJ1-5; possibly TRBD1 for D (6 bases). Material for sequencing was peripheral blood. The CDR3: CASSWGQYGQPQHF. The CDR3, as DNA: TGTGCCAGCAGTTGGGGGCAATATGGTCAGCCCCAGCATTTT.